This T cell receptor beta chain was observed in a study of cytomegalovirus exposure and HLA in healthy donors. This PCR relied on a set of 60 Vbeta primers and 13 Jbeta primers. The repertoire was sequenced with immunoSEQ multiplex PCR; TCRdb's copy has only in-frame clones and lacks some. This table has 200,000 to 250,000 clones, approximately 70% appearing once. V was clipped by 6 bases and J by 3 bases; unmatched bases: 8. Germline V gene sequence: CDR1 ENHRY, CDR2 SYGVKD. This CDR3 comprises 15 residues. Study-wide findings and caveats: Later work found most CMV-associated TCR beta chains apparently HLA-restricted.

Concerning this clone: What it binds is unknown.

Input material: PBMCs. The source is a man between 40 and 49 years old in good health and CMV-seropositive. This chain uses TRBV10-3 with TRBJ2-3, with 8 bases fitting TRBD1. The CDR3 bases are TGTGCCATCAGATCGACACGGGACAGGACAGATACGCAGTATTTT. Protein: CAIRSTRDRTDTQYF.